This T cell receptor beta chain was identified in a study of HIV-infected patients and healthy controls. In the study overall: No general T-cell lymphocytopenia was present, and per-chain CDR3 totals resembled those of controls. Overall study findings and caveats: Donor HLA types were not determined in the study. The authors saw processing only sixteen HIV-infected individuals as a major limitation on generality.

This CDR3 is built from 15 residues. Looked up from germline, CDR1 is DFQATT and CDR2 is SNEGSKA (reference sequence). Trimming at V came to 0 bases and at J to 1 base, leaving 4 bases not matched to a gene. All unsorted peripheral T cells were captured because whole blood was used without fractionation. Alpha and beta constant-region primers primed reverse transcription of about 500 ng RNA. Separate chain-specific third strand synthesis with multiplexing indices produced the alpha and beta libraries. TCRdb processed the 5' RACE reads anew with MiXCR; each CDR3 protein has one entry. The repertoire holds 4,500 to 7,000 distinct CDR3 sequences, with roughly 10% as singletons. This clonotype was detected many times. Antigen specificity is unknown.

Sequenced material: blood, taken before antiretroviral therapy. This TCR was sampled from an adult with HIV infection. The chain couples TRBV20-1 to TRBJ2-7; 9 bases are a match to TRBD2. CDR3 sequence reads: CSAREPLAGSYEQYF. In DNA, the CDR3 is TGCAGTGCTAGAGAGCCCCTAGCGGGATCCTACGAGCAGTACTTC.